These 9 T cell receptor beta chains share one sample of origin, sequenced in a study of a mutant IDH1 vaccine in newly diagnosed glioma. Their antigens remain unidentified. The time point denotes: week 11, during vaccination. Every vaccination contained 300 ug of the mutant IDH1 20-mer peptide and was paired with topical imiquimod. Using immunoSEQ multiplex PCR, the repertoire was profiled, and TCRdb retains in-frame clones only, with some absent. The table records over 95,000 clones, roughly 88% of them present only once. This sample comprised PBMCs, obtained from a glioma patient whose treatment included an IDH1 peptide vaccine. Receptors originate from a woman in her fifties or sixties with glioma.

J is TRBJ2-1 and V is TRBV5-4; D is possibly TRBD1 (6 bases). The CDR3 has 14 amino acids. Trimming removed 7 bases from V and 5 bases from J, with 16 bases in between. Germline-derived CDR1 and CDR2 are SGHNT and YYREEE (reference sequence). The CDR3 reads CASLDQGTDNEQFF. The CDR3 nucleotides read TGTGCCAGCTTGGACCAGGGGACGGACAATGAGCAGTTCTTC. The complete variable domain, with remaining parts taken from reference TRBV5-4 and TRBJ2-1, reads ETGVTQSPTHLIKTRGQQVTLRCSSQSGHNTVSWYQQALGQGPQFIFQYYREEENGRGNFPPRFSGLQFPNYSSELNVNALELDDSALYLCASLDQGTDNEQFFGPGTRLTVL.

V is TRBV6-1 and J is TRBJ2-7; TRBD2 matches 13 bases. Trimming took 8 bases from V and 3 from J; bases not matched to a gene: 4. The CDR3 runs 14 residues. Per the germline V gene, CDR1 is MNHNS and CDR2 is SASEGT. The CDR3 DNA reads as TGTGCCAGCCTGGGACTAGCGGGGAGCTACGAGCAGTACTTC. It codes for CASLGLAGSYEQYF.

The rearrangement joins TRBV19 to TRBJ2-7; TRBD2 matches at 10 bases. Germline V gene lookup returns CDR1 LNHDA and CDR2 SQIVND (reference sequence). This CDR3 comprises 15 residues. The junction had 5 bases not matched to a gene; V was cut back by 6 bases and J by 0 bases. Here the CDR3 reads CASRRTSGSSYEQYF. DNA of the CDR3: TGTGCCAGTAGGCGGACTAGCGGCAGCTCCTACGAGCAGTACTTC.

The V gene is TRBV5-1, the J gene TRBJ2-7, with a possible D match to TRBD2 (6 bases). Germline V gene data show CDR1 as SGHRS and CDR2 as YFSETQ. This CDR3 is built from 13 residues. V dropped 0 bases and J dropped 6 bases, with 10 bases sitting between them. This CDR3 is CASSLAGVGEQYF. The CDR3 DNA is TGCGCCAGCAGCTTGGCGGGAGTGGGCGAGCAGTACTTC.

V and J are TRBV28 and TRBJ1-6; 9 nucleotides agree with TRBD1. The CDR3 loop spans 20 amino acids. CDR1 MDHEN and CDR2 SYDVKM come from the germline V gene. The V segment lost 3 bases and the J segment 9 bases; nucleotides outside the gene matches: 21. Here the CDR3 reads CASSLSPFRDRENEASPLHF. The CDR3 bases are TGTGCCAGCAGTTTGTCTCCGTTCCGGGACAGGGAAAATGAGGCTTCACCCCTCCACTTT.

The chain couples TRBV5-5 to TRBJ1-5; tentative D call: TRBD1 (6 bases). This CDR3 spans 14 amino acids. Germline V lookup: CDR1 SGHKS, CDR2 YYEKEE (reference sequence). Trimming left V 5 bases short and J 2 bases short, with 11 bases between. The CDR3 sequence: CASSGGTGNQPQHF. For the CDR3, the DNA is TGTGCCAGCAGTGGGGGCACCGGCAATCAGCCCCAGCATTTT.

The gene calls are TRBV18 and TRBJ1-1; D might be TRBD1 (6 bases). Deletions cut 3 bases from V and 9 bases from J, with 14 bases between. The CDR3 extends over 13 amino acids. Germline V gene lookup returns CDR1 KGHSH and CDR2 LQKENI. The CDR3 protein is CASSPRTEVKAFF. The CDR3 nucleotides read TGTGCCAGCTCACCCCGGACAGAGGTTAAAGCTTTCTTT.

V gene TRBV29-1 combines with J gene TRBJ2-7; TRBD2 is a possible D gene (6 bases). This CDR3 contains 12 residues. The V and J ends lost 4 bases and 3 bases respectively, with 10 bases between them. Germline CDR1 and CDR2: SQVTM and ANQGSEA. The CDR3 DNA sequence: TGCAGCGTTGGCGGGACCGGCTACGAGCAGTACTTC. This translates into CSVGGTGYEQYF.

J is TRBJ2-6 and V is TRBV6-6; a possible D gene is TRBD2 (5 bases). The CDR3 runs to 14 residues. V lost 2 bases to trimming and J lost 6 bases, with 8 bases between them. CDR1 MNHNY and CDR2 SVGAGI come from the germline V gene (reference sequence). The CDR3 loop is CASSYAGLANVLTF. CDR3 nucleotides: TGTGCCAGCAGTTACGCGGGCCTGGCCAACGTCCTGACTTTC.